This T cell receptor beta chain was observed in a study of OX40 agonist ivuxolimab in advanced cancers. CDR1 MNHEY and CDR2 SVGAGI come from the germline V gene. Trimming cost V 0 bases and J 6 bases, with 9 bases left between them. The CDR3 has 14 residues. Clones were sequenced by immunoSEQ multiplex PCR, and TCRdb holds only the in-frame ones, with some missing. The sample includes about 93,000 clones, 85% to 90% of them seen just once. The specimen was CD4+ or CD8+ T cells sorted from blood, collected in a trial of the OX40 agonist ivuxolimab. The genes are TRBV6-5 and TRBJ1-5; the D is unclear. The origin of this receptor is an adult with an advanced solid tumor such as melanoma, head and neck, liver or kidney cancer. CDR3 in amino acids: CASSYSLGAQPQHF. The CDR3 DNA sequence: TGTGCCAGCAGTTACTCGTTGGGAGCTCAGCCCCAGCATTTT.